This T cell receptor (beta chain) was retrieved from a study of PD-1 blockade in classical Hodgkin lymphoma. Study-level findings and limits: Repertoires differed for reasons still undefined, possibly disease activity or prior therapy.

As for this clone: The antigen is not known.

Profiling relied on immunoSEQ multiplex PCR, and the TCRdb table lists in-frame clones only, not all of them. The profile shows fewer than 35,000 clones, 88% of them singletons. V shed 5 bases and J 6 bases; nucleotides not matched to a gene: 22. The CDR3 has 19 amino acids. Germline V gene lookup returns CDR1 SGHNT and CDR2 YENEEA. Indicated time point: newly diagnosed, previously untreated cHL patient sample. Researchers report purifying CD4+ T cells from thawed PBMCs by magnetic negative selection. Untreated, newly diagnosed classical Hodgkin lymphoma PBMCs were comparators. J is TRBJ2-1 and V is TRBV11-3; 7 positions match TRBD1. Sequenced material: CD4+ T cells from blood. This receptor was taken from a human donor with classical Hodgkin lymphoma. The CDR3 here is CASSPNAGTASRHFNEQFF. The CDR3 DNA sequence: TGTGCCAGCAGCCCCAATGCCGGGACAGCCTCACGTCATTTCAATGAGCAGTTCTTC.